This entry lists 15 T cell receptor beta chains sequenced from one sample in a study of CD8 T cells in Susac syndrome (dated by TCRdb to between 2017 and 2020). Library method: the immunoSEQ multiplex PCR assay. RNA was extracted using the RNeasy kit, and about 0.45 to 1 microgram was reverse transcribed with random hexamers. TCRdb reprocessing: public reads trimmed at Q25 with fastp, clones called with MiXCR, in-frame beta chains kept. For every CDR3 protein sequence, its rows merge into one entry that carries the most common genes and DNA. This sample comprises some 110,000 distinct CDR3 sequences, approximately 95% of them detected only once. The ten largest clonotypes hold more than 0.25% of the sample. The sequenced sample was CD8+ T cells from PBMCs. These receptors all come from a human donor with multiple sclerosis.

The chain combines TRBV2 with TRBJ2-5, with a possible D match to TRBD2 (5 bases). This CDR3 comprises 15 residues. Per germline, CDR1 SNHLY and CDR2 FYNNEI. Trimming pared 7 bases from V and 1 base from J, leaving 16 bases between. The CDR3 loop is CASKNAPGFQETQYF. The CDR3, as DNA: TGTGCCAGCAAAAACGCGCCGGGATTCCAAGAGACCCAGTACTTC. Using reference TRBV2 and TRBJ2-5 for the parts outside the CDR3, the full variable domain is EPEVTQTPSHQVTQMGQEVILRCVPISNHLYFYWYRQILGQKVEFLVSFYNNEISEKSEIFDDQFSVERPDGSNFTLKIRSTKLEDSAMYFCASKNAPGFQETQYFGPGTRLLVL.

This clonotype has a single count. The chain has TRBV6-5 and TRBJ1-1; tentatively, D is TRBD1 (5 bases). V lost 2 bases and J lost 6, with 13 bases in between. The germline CDR1 and CDR2 sequences are MNHEY and SVGAGI. There are 14 residues in the CDR3. CDR3 loop: CASSYGSGDAEAFF. The CDR3 DNA sequence: TGTGCCAGCAGTTACGGGTCGGGGGACGCTGAAGCTTTCTTT.

About this clonotype itself: The germline gene is not matched at one end of the junction; a read error may be the cause. This rearrangement joins TRBV5-1 to TRBJ2-1; tentatively, D is TRBD2 (6 bases). The CDR3 consists of 12 residues. Germline CDR1 reads SGHRS; CDR2 reads YFSETQ. CDR3 nucleotide sequence: TGCGCCAGCAGCTTTGGCGGGGTCGAGTTGCTCTTC. Its translation is CASSFGGVELLF.

This rearrangement joins TRBV11-3 to TRBJ1-2; 7 bases fit TRBD1. This CDR3 region has 16 residues. The junction had 12 bases not matched to a gene; V was cut back by 2 bases and J by 6 bases. Looked up from germline, CDR1 is SGHNT and CDR2 is YENEEA. CDR3 bases: TGTGCCAGCAGCTTAATCTCGACGACAGGGAGGAATGGCTACACCTTC. Translation gives CASSLISTTGRNGYTF.

This clonotype was recorded only once. V usage is TRBV20-1 and J usage is TRBJ2-7; D perhaps matches TRBD1 (6 bases). The CDR3 totals 14 residues. CDR1 and CDR2 from the germline V gene are DFQATT and SNEGSKA (reference sequence). Trimming pared 5 bases from V and 2 bases from J, leaving 16 bases between. The CDR3 loop reads CSAHRDTSPYEQYF. In DNA, the CDR3 is TGCAGTGCTCACAGGGACACGAGTCCCTACGAGCAGTACTTC.

The chain uses TRBV5-1 and TRBJ2-7; 8 nucleotides line up with TRBD1. The V segment lost 4 bases and the J segment 5 bases; nucleotides outside the gene matches: 8. This CDR3 has 14 residues. Looked up from germline, CDR1 is SGHRS and CDR2 is YFSETQ. The CDR3 DNA is TGCGCCAGCAGCCCCGGACAGGGAAGCGACGAGCAGTACTTC. It yields the protein CASSPGQGSDEQYF.

V and J are TRBV4-1 and TRBJ2-3, with D perhaps given as TRBD1 or TRBD2 (5 bases each). The V end lost 0 bases, the J end lost 3 bases, and 7 bases lay between the germline ends. The V gene's germline CDR1 is MGHRA and CDR2 YSYEKL. CDR3 size: 14 residues. In DNA, the CDR3 is TGCGCCAGCAGCCAAGATGGGGGAACAGATACGCAGTATTTT. It encodes CASSQDGGTDTQYF.

The rearrangement links TRBV3-1 to TRBJ2-5; 9 nucleotides agree with TRBD1. The germline V gene encodes CDR1 LGHDT and CDR2 YNNKEL (reference sequence). The CDR3 covers 15 residues. The junction had 3 bases not matched to a gene; V was cut back by 3 bases and J by 1 base. For the CDR3, the DNA is TGTGCCAGCAGCCACCGGGGACAGGGCCAAGAGACCCAGTACTTC. Encoded protein: CASSHRGQGQETQYF.

The CDR3 nucleotides are TGTGCCAGCAGCTTAGGGATTAGCGGGGGGACGTCCGGGGAGCTGTTTTTT. This codes for CASSLGISGGTSGELFF. The chain is built from TRBV11-2 and TRBJ2-2; 10 nucleotides match TRBD2. The CDR3 runs 17 residues. Germline V gene sequence: CDR1 SGHAT, CDR2 FQNNGV. Trimming took 1 base from V and 6 from J; bases not matched to a gene: 8.

This clonotype was seen a handful of times. The rearrangement uses TRBV14 and TRBJ1-1; TRBD1 matches at 7 bases. Per the germline V gene, CDR1 is SGHDN and CDR2 is FVKESK. V lost 3 bases to trimming and J lost 5 bases; unmatched junction nucleotides: 6. The CDR3 is made up of 14 amino acids. The CDR3 here is CASSHRQGWTEAFF. The DNA for the CDR3 is TGTGCCAGCAGCCACCGACAGGGATGGACTGAAGCTTTCTTT.

The J gene is TRBJ2-2, the V gene TRBV25-1; D is unresolved. With 5 bases removed from V and 6 bases from J, the gap between germline ends came to 19 bases. The CDR3 sequence is 16 residues long. Germline CDR1 and CDR2: MGHDK and SYGVNS. The CDR3 nucleotides read TGTGCCAGCAGTCGTGGAGTGAATAGTAGGGCCGGGGAGCTGTTTTTT. Translating it yields CASSRGVNSRAGELFF. The complete variable domain, with remaining parts taken from reference TRBV25-1 and TRBJ2-2, reads EADIYQTPRYLVIGTGKKITLECSQTMGHDKMYWYQQDPGMELHLIHYSYGVNSTEKGDLSSESTVSRIRTEHFPLTLESARPSHTSQYLCASSRGVNSRAGELFFGEGSRLTVL.

The genes are TRBV7-9 and TRBJ2-3; D remains ambiguous. CDR3 length: 16 amino acids. CDR1 and CDR2 from the germline V gene are SEHNR and FQNEAQ (reference sequence). Between the trimmed V and J ends, which lost 0 bases and 0 bases, there was a span of 10 bases. The CDR3 reads CASSLAPLSSTDTQYF. Here the CDR3 DNA reads TGTGCCAGCAGCTTAGCCCCGCTCTCTAGCACAGATACGCAGTATTTT.

V gene TRBV2 combines with J gene TRBJ2-1; D gene uncertain. The germline CDR1 and CDR2 sequences are SNHLY and FYNNEI. The V end lost 6 bases, the J end lost 12 bases, and 18 bases lay between the germline ends. The CDR3 length is 13 residues. Here the CDR3 reads CASSTNHGPRQFF. As DNA, the CDR3 is TGTGCCAGCAGCACTAACCACGGGCCCCGGCAGTTCTTC.

The chain uses TRBV7-2 and TRBJ2-1; 9 bases are a match to TRBD2. The CDR3 runs to 16 residues. Trimming cost V 7 bases and J 4 bases; bases outside gene matches: 11. The V gene's germline CDR1 is SGHTA and CDR2 FQGNSA. The DNA of the CDR3 is TGTGCCAGCACCTTCCGGTCTAGCGGGGTATACAATGAGCAGTTCTTC. It translates to CASTFRSSGVYNEQFF.

The gene calls are TRBV5-1 and TRBJ2-3, with no clear D. Germline CDR1 SGHRS, CDR2 YFSETQ. This CDR3 region has 16 residues. Trimming removed 0 bases from V and 1 base from J, with 12 bases in between. The CDR3 spells CASSLESTQRTDTQYF. The CDR3 DNA reads as TGCGCCAGCAGCTTGGAGAGCACCCAGCGCACAGATACGCAGTATTTT.